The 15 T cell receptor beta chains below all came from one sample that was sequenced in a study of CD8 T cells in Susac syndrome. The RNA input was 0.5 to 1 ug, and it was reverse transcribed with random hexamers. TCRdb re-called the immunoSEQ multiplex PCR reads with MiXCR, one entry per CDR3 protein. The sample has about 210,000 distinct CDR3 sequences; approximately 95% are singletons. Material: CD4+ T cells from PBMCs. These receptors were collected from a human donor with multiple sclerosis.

CDR3 protein: CASSIMGRSNQPQHF. CDR3 nucleotides: TGTGCCAGCAGCATCATGGGACGCTCCAATCAGCCCCAGCATTTT. The rearrangement joins TRBV28 to TRBJ1-5; a weak D match, TRBD1 (5 bases). Germline CDR1 is MDHEN and CDR2 is SYDVKM. The V end was cut by 6 bases, the J end by 3 bases, with 15 bases between. This CDR3 is built from 15 residues.

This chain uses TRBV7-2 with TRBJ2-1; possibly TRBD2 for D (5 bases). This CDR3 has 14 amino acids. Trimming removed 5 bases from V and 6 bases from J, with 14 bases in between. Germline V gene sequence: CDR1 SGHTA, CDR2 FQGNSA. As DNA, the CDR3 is TGTGCCAGCAGCCCGGACTCTAGCTCCAATGAGCAGTTCTTC. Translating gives CASSPDSSSNEQFF.

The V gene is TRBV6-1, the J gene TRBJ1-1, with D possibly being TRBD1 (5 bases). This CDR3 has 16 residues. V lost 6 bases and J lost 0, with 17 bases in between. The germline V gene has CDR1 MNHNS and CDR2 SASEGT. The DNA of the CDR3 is TGTGCCAGCAGCCGGATTGGCGGGACCATGAACACTGAAGCTTTCTTT. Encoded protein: CASSRIGGTMNTEAFF.

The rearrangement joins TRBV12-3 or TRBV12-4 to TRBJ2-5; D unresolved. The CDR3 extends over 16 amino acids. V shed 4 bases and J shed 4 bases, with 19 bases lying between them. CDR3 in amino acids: CASSSPWVRPLETQYF. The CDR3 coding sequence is TGTGCCAGCAGTTCCCCTTGGGTCCGTCCTTTAGAGACCCAGTACTTC.

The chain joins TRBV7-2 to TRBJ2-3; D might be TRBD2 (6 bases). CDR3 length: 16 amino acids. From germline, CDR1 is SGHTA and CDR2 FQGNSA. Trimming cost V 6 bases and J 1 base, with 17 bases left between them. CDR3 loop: CASSTQGLRGTDTQYF. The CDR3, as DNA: TGTGCCAGCAGTACCCAGGGACTCAGGGGCACAGATACGCAGTATTTT.

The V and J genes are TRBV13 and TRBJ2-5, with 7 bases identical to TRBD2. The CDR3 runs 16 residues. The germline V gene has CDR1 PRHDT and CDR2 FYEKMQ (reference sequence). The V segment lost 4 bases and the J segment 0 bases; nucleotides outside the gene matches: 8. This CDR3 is CASSSRTGRYQETQYF. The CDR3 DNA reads TGTGCCAGCAGCTCGCGGACCGGGAGGTACCAAGAGACCCAGTACTTC. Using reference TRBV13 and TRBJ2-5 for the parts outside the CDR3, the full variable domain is AAGVIQSPRHLIKEKRETATLKCYPIPRHDTVYWYQQGPGQDPQFLISFYEKMQSDKGSIPDRFSAQQFSDYHSELNMSSLELGDSALYFCASSSRTGRYQETQYFGPGTRLLVL.

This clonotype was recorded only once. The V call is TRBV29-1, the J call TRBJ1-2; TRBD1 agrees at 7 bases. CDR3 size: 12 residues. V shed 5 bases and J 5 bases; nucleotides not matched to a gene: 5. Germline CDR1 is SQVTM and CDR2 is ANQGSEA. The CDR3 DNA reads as TGCAGCGTTTCCCCAGGGGGATATGGCTACACCTTC. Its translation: CSVSPGGYGYTF. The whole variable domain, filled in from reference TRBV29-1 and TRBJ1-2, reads SAVISQKPSRDICQRGTSLTIQCQVDSQVTMMFWYRQQPGQSLTLIATANQGSEATYESGFVIDKFPISRPNLTFSTLTVSNMSPEDSSIYLCSVSPGGYGYTFGSGTRLTVV.

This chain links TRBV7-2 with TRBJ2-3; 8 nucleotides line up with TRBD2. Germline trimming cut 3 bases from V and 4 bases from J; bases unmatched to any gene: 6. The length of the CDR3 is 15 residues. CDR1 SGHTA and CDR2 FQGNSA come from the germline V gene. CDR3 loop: CASSLGGTSSDTQYF. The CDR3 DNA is TGTGCCAGCAGCTTGGGGGGGACTAGTTCAGATACGCAGTATTTT.

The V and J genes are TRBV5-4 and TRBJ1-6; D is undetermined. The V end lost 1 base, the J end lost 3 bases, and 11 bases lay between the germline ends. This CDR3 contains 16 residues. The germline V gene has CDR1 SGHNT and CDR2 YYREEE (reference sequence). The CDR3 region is CASSLKTFGYNSPLHF. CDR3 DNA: TGTGCCAGCAGCTTGAAAACTTTTGGCTATAATTCACCCCTCCACTTT.

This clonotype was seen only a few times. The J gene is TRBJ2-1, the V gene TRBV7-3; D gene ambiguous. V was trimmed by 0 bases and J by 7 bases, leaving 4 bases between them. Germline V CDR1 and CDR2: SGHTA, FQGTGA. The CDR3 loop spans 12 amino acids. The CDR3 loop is CASSLTSNEQFF. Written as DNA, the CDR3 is TGTGCCAGCAGCTTAACGAGTAATGAGCAGTTCTTC.

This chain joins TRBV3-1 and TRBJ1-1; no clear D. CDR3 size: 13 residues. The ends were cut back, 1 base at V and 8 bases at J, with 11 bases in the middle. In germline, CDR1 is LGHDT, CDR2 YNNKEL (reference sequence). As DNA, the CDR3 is TGTGCCAGCAGCCAAGGAGGTATCGGGGAAGCTTTCTTT. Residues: CASSQGGIGEAFF.

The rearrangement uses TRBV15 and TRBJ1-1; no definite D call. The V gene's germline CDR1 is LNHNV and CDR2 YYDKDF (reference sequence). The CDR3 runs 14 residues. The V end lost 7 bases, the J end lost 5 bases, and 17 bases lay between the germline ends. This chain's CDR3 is CATNGGTVDTEAFF. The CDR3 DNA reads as TGTGCCACCAACGGAGGCACAGTGGATACTGAAGCTTTCTTT.

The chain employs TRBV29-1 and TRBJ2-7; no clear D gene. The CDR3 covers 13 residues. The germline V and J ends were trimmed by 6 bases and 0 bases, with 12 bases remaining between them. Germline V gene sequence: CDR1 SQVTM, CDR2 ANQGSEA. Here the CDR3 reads CSVAVGFSYEQYF. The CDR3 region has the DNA TGCAGCGTAGCCGTTGGGTTCTCCTACGAGCAGTACTTC.

The CDR3 coding sequence is TGTGCCAGCAGCTGGAGTGAGGGAGCGGCTTTCTTT. This gives the protein CASSWSEGAAFF. This chain links TRBV7-9 with TRBJ1-1; no firm D call. This CDR3 is built from 12 residues. The V end was cut by 4 bases, the J end by 11 bases, with 14 bases between. The germline gives CDR1 SEHNR, CDR2 FQNEAQ (reference sequence).

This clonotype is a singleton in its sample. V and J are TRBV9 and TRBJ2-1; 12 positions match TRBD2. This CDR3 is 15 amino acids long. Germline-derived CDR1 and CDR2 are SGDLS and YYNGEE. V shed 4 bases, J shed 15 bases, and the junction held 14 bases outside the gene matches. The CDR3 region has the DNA TGTGCCAGCAGCCCTCTAACTGGACTAGCGGGGCTTCTGTTCTTC. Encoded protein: CASSPLTGLAGLLFF.